This T cell receptor (beta chain) stems from a study of T cell responses to AZD1222 COVID-19 vaccine. Germline V gene data show CDR1 as MNHNY and CDR2 as SVGAGI (reference sequence). This CDR3 comprises 16 residues. Between the trimmed V and J ends, which lost 5 bases and 5 bases, there was a span of 20 bases. This clone was observed at least ten times. Data came from immunoSEQ multiplex PCR; TCRdb stores just in-frame clones and leaves some out. The sample has roughly 140,000 clones; 70% to 90% are singletons. The clonotype comes from an adult in good health. The specimen was peripheral blood, collected on day 0 of MenACWY control vaccination. The chain joins TRBV6-6 to TRBJ2-3, with a tentative D call TRBD2 (7 bases). Here the CDR3 reads CASSGRLAEGVDTQYF. The CDR3 region has the DNA TGTGCCAGCAGTGGAAGACTAGCCGAGGGGGTAGATACGCAGTATTTT.